One T cell receptor (beta chain) is described in this entry. These data belong to a study of blood T cell repertoires in COVID-19. Turning to the study itself: Whether acute or convalescent, the COVID-19 samples came from the United States, Italy and Spain. T cells, B-cell-depleted T cells, or PBMCs provided the cDNA or gDNA that served as material.

In the original analysis: Estimates of nucleated cell counts were drawn from the amplification of reference gene primers. Data came from immunoSEQ multiplex PCR; TCRdb stores just in-frame clones and leaves some out. That table supplies the V and J calls and clone size; D and trimming were determined from the DNA. The repertoire holds 35,000 to 50,000 clones, with 69% as singletons. This sequence originates from a man older than 75 with acute or convalescent COVID-19. The sample taken for sequencing was peripheral blood.

CDR3 protein: CASSPTTGGSLNEQFF. CDR3 coding DNA: TGTGCCAGCAGCCCTACCACAGGGGGCTCGCTGAATGAGCAGTTCTTC. The chain has TRBV7-6 and TRBJ2-1, with 9 bases matching TRBD1. The V gene end was trimmed by 5 bases and the J gene end by 7 bases; junction bases not matched to a gene: 12. Per germline, CDR1 SGHVS and CDR2 FNYEAQ. CDR3 size: 16 residues.